The T cell receptor beta chain under discussion was sequenced for a study of Ad26.COV2.S vaccination and SARS-CoV-2 variants. Across the study: Donor had been placed in the Ad26.COV2.S arm of the COV1001 trial. Findings and caveats of the study: Participants given vaccine showed non-spike TCR breadth similar to that of placebo recipients.

The sample's treatment: approximately 18 received Ad26.COV2.S at low or high dose, single or two shots; roughly five received placebo; per-sample allocation not given. Specimens were obtained on day 63 following the first vaccine or placebo injection. V shed 10 bases and J 2 bases; nucleotides not matched to a gene: 8. Germline V lookup: CDR1 LNHDA, CDR2 SQIVND (reference sequence). This CDR3 has 14 residues. As regards this clone: The antigen remains undetermined.

Generated by immunoSEQ multiplex PCR, the TCRdb table keeps only in-frame clones and is missing some. The profile shows over 400,000 clones, 80% to 90% of them singletons. The V call is TRBV19, the J call TRBJ2-1; the match to TRBD1 covers 7 bases. This clonotype was obtained from a person aged 18-60 years who received the Ad26.COV2.S COVID-19 vaccine or a placebo. Sequencing used peripheral blood, obtained in a trial of Ad26.COV2.S vaccine versus placebo. CDR3 DNA sequence: TGTGCCACCCAGGGGGTGAGCCCCTACAATGAGCAGTTCTTC. The encoded protein is CATQGVSPYNEQFF.